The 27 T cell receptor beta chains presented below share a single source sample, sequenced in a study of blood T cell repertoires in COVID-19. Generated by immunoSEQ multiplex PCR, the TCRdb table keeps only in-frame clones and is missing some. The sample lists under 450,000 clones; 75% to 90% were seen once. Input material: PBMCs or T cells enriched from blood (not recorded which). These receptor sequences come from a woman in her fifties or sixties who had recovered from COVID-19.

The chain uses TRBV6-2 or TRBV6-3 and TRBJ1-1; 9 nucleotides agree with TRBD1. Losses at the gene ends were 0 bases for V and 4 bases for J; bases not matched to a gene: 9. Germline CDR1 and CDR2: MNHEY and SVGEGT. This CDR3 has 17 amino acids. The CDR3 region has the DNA TGTGCCAGCAGTTACTCCTCCGGGACAGGGCTAATCACTGAAGCTTTCTTT. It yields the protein CASSYSSGTGLITEAFF.

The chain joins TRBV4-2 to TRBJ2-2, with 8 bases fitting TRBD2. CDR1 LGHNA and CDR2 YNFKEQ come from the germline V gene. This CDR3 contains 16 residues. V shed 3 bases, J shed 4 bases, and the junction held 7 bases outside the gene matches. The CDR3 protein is CASSHPGGAVTGELFF. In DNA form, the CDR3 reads TGTGCCAGCAGCCATCCCGGGGGGGCCGTCACCGGGGAGCTGTTTTTT.

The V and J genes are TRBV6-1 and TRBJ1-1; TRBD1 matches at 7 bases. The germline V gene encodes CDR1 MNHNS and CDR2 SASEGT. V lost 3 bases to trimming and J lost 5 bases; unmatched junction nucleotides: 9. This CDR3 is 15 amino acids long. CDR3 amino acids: CASSDPRQGITEAFF. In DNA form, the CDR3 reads TGTGCCAGCAGTGACCCCCGACAGGGAATAACTGAAGCTTTCTTT.

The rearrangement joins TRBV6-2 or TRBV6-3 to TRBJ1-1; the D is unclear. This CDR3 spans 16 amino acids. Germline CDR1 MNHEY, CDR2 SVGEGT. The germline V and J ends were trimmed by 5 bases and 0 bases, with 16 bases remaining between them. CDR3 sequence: CASSTSVGFMNTEAFF. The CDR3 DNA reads TGTGCCAGCAGTACAAGCGTCGGGTTTATGAACACTGAAGCTTTCTTT.

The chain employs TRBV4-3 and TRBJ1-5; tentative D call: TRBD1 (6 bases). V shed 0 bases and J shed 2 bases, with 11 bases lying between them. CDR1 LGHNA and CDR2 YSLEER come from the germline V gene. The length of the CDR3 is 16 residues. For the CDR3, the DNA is TGCGCCAGCAGCCAAGATTGGGGGCAGGGCAATCAGCCCCAGCATTTT. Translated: CASSQDWGQGNQPQHF.

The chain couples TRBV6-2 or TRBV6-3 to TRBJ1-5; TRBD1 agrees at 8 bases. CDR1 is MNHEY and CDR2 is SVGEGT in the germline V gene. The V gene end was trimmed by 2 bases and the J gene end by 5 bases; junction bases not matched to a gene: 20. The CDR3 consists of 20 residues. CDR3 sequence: CASSYGGNQNRGKVDQPQHF. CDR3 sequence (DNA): TGTGCCAGCAGTTACGGAGGCAACCAAAACAGGGGGAAGGTGGATCAGCCCCAGCATTTT.

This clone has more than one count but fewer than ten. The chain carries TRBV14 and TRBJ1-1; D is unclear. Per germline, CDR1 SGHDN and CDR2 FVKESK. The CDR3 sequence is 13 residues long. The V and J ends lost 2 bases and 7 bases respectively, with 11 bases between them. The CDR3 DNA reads TGTGCCAGCAGCCAACAGTACTACGGTGAAGCTTTCTTT. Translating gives CASSQQYYGEAFF.

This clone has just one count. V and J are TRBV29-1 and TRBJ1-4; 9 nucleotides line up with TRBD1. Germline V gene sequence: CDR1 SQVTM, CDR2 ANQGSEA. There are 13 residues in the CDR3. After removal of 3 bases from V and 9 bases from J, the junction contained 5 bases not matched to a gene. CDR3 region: CSVEGTGTKKLFF. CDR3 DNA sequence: TGCAGCGTTGAGGGGACAGGGACAAAAAAACTGTTTTTT.

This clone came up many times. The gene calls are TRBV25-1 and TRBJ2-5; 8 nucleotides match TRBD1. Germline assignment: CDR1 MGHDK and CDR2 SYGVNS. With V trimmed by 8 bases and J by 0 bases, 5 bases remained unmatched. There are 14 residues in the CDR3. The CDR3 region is CASSDRGHQETQYF. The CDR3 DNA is TGTGCCAGCTCCGACAGGGGTCACCAAGAGACCCAGTACTTC.

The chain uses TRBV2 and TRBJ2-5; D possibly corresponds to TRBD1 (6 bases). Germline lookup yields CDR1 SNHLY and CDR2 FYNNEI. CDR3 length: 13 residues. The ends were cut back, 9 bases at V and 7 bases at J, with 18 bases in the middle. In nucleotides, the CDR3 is TGTGCCAGTTCAGGGGCGCCGTGGGGGACCCAGTACTTC. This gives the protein CASSGAPWGTQYF.

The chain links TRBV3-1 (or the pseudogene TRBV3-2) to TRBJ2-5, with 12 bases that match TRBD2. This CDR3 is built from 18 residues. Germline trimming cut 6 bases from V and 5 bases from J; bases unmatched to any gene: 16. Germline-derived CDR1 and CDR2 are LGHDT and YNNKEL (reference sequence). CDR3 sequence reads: CASSYPLAGGRVVETQYF. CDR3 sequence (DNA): TGTGCCAGCAGTTACCCGCTAGCGGGAGGGAGGGTAGTGGAGACCCAGTACTTC.

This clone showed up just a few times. The DNA of the CDR3 is TGTGGCAGCGGGGACATCGCTGGAAACACCATATATTTT. It codes for CGSGDIAGNTIYF. The rearrangement joins TRBV19 to TRBJ1-3; tentatively, D is TRBD1 (6 bases). The CDR3 is 13 residues long. CDR1 LNHDA and CDR2 SQIVND come from the germline V gene (reference sequence).

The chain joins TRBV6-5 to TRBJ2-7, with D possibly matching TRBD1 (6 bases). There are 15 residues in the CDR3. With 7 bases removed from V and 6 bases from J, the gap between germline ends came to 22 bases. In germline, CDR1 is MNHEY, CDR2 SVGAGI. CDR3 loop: CASIEGHAGGREQYF. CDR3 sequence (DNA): TGTGCCAGCATCGAGGGACACGCCGGCGGACGCGAGCAGTACTTC.

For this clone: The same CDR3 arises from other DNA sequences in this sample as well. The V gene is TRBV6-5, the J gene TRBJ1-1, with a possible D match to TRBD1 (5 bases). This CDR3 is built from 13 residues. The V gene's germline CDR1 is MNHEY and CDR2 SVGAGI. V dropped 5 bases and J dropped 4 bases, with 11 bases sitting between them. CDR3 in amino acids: CASSLAGGTEAFF. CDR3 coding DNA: TGTGCCAGCAGTCTCGCCGGGGGCACTGAAGCTTTCTTT.

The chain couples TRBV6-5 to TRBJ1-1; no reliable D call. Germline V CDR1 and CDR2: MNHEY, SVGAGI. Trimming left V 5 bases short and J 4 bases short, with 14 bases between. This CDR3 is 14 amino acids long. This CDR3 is CASSHVGVGTEAFF. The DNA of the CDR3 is TGTGCCAGCAGTCACGTCGGGGTCGGCACTGAAGCTTTCTTT.

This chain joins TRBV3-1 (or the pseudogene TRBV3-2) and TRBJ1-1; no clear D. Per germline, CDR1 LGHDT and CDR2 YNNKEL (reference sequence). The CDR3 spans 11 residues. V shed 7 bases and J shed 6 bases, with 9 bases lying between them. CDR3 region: CASKSPAEAFF. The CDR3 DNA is TGTGCCAGCAAATCGCCGGCTGAAGCTTTCTTT.

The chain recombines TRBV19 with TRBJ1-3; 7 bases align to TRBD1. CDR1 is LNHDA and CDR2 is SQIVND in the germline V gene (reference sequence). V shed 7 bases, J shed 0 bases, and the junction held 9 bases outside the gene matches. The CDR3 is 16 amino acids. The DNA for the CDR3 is TGTGCCAGTACCTACAGGGGTCGAATCTCTGGAAACACCATATATTTT. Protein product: CASTYRGRISGNTIYF.

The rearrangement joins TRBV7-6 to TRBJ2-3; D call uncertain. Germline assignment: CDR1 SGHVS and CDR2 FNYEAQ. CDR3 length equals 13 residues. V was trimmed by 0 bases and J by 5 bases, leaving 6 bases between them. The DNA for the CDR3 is TGTGCCAGCAGCTTAGCCAGGCAAGATACGCAGTATTTT. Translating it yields CASSLARQDTQYF.

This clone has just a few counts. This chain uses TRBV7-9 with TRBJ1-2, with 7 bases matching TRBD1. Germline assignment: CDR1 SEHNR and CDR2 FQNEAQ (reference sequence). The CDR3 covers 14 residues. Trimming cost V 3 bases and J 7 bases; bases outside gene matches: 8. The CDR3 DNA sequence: TGTGCCAGCAGCTTTAGGGGGCGCTTAGGTGGCTACACCTTC. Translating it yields CASSFRGRLGGYTF. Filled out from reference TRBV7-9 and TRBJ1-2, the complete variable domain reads DTGVSQNPRHKITKRGQNVTFRCDPISEHNRLYWYRQTLGQGPEFLTYFQNEAQLEKSRLLSDRFSAERPKGSFSTLEIQRTEQGDSAMYLCASSFRGRLGGYTFGSGTRLTVV.

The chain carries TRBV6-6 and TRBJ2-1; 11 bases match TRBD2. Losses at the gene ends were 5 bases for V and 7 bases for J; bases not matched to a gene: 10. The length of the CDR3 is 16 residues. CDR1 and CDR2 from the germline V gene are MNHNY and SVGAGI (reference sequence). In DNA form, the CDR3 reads TGTGCCAGCAGTCGATTCGGGACTAGCGGAATAAATGAGCAGTTCTTC. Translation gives CASSRFGTSGINEQFF.

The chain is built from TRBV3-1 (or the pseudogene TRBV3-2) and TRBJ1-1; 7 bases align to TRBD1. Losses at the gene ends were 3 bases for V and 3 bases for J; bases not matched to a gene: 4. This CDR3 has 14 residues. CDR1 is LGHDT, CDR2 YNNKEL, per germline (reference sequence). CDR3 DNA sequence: TGTGCCAGCAGCCAGCCCACAGGGGACACTGAAGCTTTCTTT. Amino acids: CASSQPTGDTEAFF.

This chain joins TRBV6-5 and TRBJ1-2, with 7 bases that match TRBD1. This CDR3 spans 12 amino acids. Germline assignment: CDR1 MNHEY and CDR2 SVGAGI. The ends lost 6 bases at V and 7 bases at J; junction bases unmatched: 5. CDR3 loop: CASSPNRGGYTF. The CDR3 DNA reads TGTGCCAGCAGCCCAAACAGGGGTGGCTACACCTTC.

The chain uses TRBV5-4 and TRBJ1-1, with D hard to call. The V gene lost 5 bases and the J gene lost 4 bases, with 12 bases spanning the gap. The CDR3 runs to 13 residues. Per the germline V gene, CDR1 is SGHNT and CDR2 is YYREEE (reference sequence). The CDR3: CASSLLVSTEAFF. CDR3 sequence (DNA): TGTGCCAGCAGTCTGTTAGTTAGCACTGAAGCTTTCTTT.

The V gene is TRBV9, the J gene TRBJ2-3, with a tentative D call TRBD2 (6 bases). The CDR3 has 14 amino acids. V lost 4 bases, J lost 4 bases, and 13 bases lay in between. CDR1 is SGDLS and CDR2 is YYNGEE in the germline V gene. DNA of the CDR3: TGTGCCAGCAGCACTAGGGACTTCCCAGATACGCAGTATTTT. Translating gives CASSTRDFPDTQYF.

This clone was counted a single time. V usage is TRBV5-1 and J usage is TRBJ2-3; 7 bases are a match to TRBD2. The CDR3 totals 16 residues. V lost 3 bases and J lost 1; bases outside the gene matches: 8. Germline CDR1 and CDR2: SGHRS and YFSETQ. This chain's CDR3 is CASSSYRGDGTDTQYF. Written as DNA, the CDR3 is TGCGCCAGCAGCTCCTACCGGGGGGACGGCACAGATACGCAGTATTTT.

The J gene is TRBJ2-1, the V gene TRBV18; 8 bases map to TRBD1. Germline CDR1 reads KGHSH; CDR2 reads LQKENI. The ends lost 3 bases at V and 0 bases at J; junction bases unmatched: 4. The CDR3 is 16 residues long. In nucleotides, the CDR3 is TGTGCCAGCTCACCGGGACAGGCGAGCTCCTACAATGAGCAGTTCTTC. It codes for CASSPGQASSYNEQFF.

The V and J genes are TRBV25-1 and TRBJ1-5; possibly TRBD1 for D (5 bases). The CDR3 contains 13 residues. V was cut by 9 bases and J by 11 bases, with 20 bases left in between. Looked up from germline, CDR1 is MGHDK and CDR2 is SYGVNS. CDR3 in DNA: TGTGCCAGTAGAGGAGGGGAAGGGGTAGCCCAGCATTTT. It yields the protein CASRGGEGVAQHF.